Below, 30 T cell receptor beta chains from the same sample are listed, as sequenced in a study of T-cell reconstitution after alpha-beta-depleted transplantation in children. Unique molecular identifiers were built into the TCRbeta library. TCRdb analysed the PCR reads with MiXCR anew, one entry per CDR3 protein. The sample has around 400,000 distinct CDR3 sequences; approximately 11% are singletons. Material: PBMCs from the stem cell graft donor, obtained from the stem cell graft. The receptors originated from a human donor who donated a stem cell graft to a child with acute myeloid leukemia.

This clonotype was seen at least ten times. The DNA of the CDR3 is TGTGCCAGCAGTGATACCGGGACTCTGAAAAACATTCAGTACTTC. Amino acid sequence: CASSDTGTLKNIQYF. The rearrangement links TRBV6-1 to TRBJ2-4; a weak D match, TRBD2 (6 bases). V dropped 3 bases and J dropped 4 bases, with 13 bases sitting between them. Germline CDR1 reads MNHNS; CDR2 reads SASEGT. The CDR3 sequence is 15 residues long.

Only a few counts were recorded for this clonotype. The genes are TRBV5-1 and TRBJ2-7; D remains unclear. With 3 bases removed from V and 0 bases from J, the gap between germline ends came to 10 bases. From germline, CDR1 is SGHRS and CDR2 YFSETQ. This CDR3 has 14 amino acids. The CDR3 nucleotides read TGCGCCAGCAGCTCGGACGGTAGCTCCTACGAGCAGTACGTC. Translation: CASSSDGSSYEQYV.

This sequence joins TRBV5-1 and TRBJ2-1; D gene uncertain. The germline gives CDR1 SGHRS, CDR2 YFSETQ. The V end was cut by 5 bases, the J end by 5 bases, with 8 bases between. CDR3 length: 12 residues. The CDR3 loop is CASRDKHNEQFF. DNA of the CDR3: TGCGCCAGCAGAGACAAACACAATGAGCAGTTCTTC.

V usage is TRBV5-1 and J usage is TRBJ1-2, with 10 bases aligning to TRBD1. CDR3 length: 17 amino acids. V lost 4 bases, J lost 5 bases, and 14 bases stayed unmatched. CDR1 is SGHRS, CDR2 YFSETQ, per germline. The chain's CDR3 is CASSLEPGTGVLYGYTF. The CDR3, as DNA: TGCGCCAGCAGCCTGGAACCTGGGACAGGGGTTTTATATGGCTACACCTTC.

This clonotype was observed many times. The rearrangement links TRBV5-1 to TRBJ2-1, with TRBD2 matching 7 bases. In germline, CDR1 is SGHRS, CDR2 YFSETQ. The junction had 4 bases not matched to a gene; V was cut back by 4 bases and J by 3 bases. CDR3 length: 14 amino acids. The CDR3 region has the DNA TGCGCCAGCAGCCCTTCTAGCGGCTACAATGAGCAGTTCTTC. As protein: CASSPSSGYNEQFF.

J is TRBJ2-5 and V is TRBV29-1, with 9 bases aligning to TRBD1. The CDR3 extends over 15 amino acids. Unmatched junction bases numbered 13, after V lost 7 bases and J lost 4 bases. Germline loops: CDR1 SQVTM, CDR2 ANQGSEA. CDR3 in amino acids: CSESARTGAPETQYF. CDR3 nucleotides: TGCAGCGAGAGTGCGCGGACAGGGGCCCCAGAGACCCAGTACTTC.

V is TRBV3-1 and J is TRBJ2-2; 11 nucleotides align to TRBD2. V gave up 5 bases and J gave up 3 bases; unmatched junction bases: 8. The germline CDR1 and CDR2 sequences are LGHDT and YNNKEL (reference sequence). The CDR3 totals 17 residues. As DNA, the CDR3 is TGTGCCAGCAGCACCTATAGCGGGGGGGAGTACACCGGGGAGCTGTTTTTT. The encoded protein is CASSTYSGGEYTGELFF.

This clonotype was picked up many times. V is TRBV4-2 and J is TRBJ1-5, with 8 bases that match TRBD1. The CDR3 length is 14 residues. The V and J ends lost 8 bases and 0 bases, in that order; junction bases with no gene match: 3. Per the germline V gene, CDR1 is LGHNA and CDR2 is YNFKEQ. The CDR3 reads CASGQGDSNQPQHF. In nucleotides, the CDR3 is TGTGCCAGCGGACAGGGCGATAGCAATCAGCCCCAGCATTTT.

The table lists this clonotype with many counts. This chain uses TRBV5-1 with TRBJ2-5; 8 bases match TRBD2. Per the germline V gene, CDR1 is SGHRS and CDR2 is YFSETQ. The J segment lost 2 bases and the V segment lost 1 base, leaving 4 bases of the junction unmatched. This CDR3 has 15 amino acids. The CDR3 DNA reads as TGCGCCAGCAGCTTGACTAGCGGTTGGCAAGAGACCCAGTACTTC. Protein sequence: CASSLTSGWQETQYF.

This clonotype was counted between two and nine times. This chain joins TRBV3-1 and TRBJ1-1; D not resolved. Germline lookup yields CDR1 LGHDT and CDR2 YNNKEL (reference sequence). The CDR3 totals 12 residues. With 8 bases removed from V and 1 base from J, the gap between germline ends came to 8 bases. Here the CDR3 DNA reads TGTGCCAGCGGCAGACCGAACACTGAAGCTTTCTTT. Protein product: CASGRPNTEAFF.

This clonotype was found a few times. In nucleotides, the CDR3 is TGTGCCAGCAGCTCCATTGCGGACAAATACACAGATACGCAGTATTTT. It codes for CASSSIADKYTDTQYF. The chain joins TRBV11-2 to TRBJ2-3, with D possibly TRBD1 on 5 matching bases. Germline CDR1 reads SGHAT; CDR2 reads FQNNGV. This CDR3 region has 16 residues. V was trimmed by 4 bases and J by 2 bases, leaving 16 bases between them.

The rearrangement uses TRBV6-2 or TRBV6-3 and TRBJ1-1, with a possible D match to TRBD1 (5 bases). Germline CDR1 reads MNHEY; CDR2 reads SVGEGT. The CDR3 has 12 amino acids. The V and J ends lost 5 bases and 7 bases respectively, with 11 bases between them. The chain's CDR3 is CASSQGGREAFF. The CDR3 DNA is TGTGCCAGCAGTCAGGGAGGGCGTGAAGCTTTCTTT.

The chain uses TRBV12-3 or TRBV12-4 and TRBJ2-5, with 10 nucleotides matching TRBD1. The V and J ends lost 0 bases and 5 bases, in that order; junction bases with no gene match: 9. CDR3 length: 17 amino acids. CDR3 sequence reads: CASSLAIGTGEGETQYF. The CDR3 region has the DNA TGTGCCAGCAGTTTAGCGATCGGGACAGGGGAAGGGGAGACCCAGTACTTC.

This clonotype was observed a handful of times. V is TRBV21-1 and J is TRBJ2-7. TRBV21-1 is assigned pseudogene status. The CDR3 extends over 13 amino acids. CDR3 sequence: CASSRGPSYEQYV. The CDR3, as DNA: TGTGCCAGCAGCAGGGGTCCGTCCTACGAGCAGTACGTC.

The chain couples TRBV19 to TRBJ2-2; 9 nucleotides agree with TRBD1. V was pared by 3 bases and J by 5 bases, with 7 bases of the junction left unmatched. CDR3 length equals 16 residues. Per the germline V gene, CDR1 is LNHDA and CDR2 is SQIVND (reference sequence). CDR3 protein: CASSIRGTGRTGELFF. The CDR3 nucleotides read TGTGCCAGTAGTATTCGCGGGACAGGGAGAACCGGGGAGCTGTTTTTT. The full variable domain, its missing parts supplied by reference TRBV19 and TRBJ2-2, is DGGITQSPKYLFRKEGQNVTLSCEQNLNHDAMYWYRQDPGQGLRLIYYSQIVNDFQKGDIAEGYSVSREKKESFPLTVTSAQKNPTAFYLCASSIRGTGRTGELFFGEGSRLTVL.

This clonotype has at least ten counts. The DNA of the CDR3 is TGTGCCAGCAGTTTTCGTGACGGGTCTCAAGAGACCCAGTACTTC. It translates to CASSFRDGSQETQYF. The chain uses TRBV12-3 or TRBV12-4 and TRBJ2-5; no definite D call. This CDR3 has 15 residues. V was cut by 3 bases and J by 2 bases, with 13 bases left in between.

V is TRBV10-3 and J is TRBJ2-3, with D tentatively TRBD1 or TRBD2 (6 bases each). The CDR3 has 18 amino acids. V was pared by 0 bases and J by 2 bases, with 18 bases between. In germline, CDR1 is ENHRY, CDR2 SYGVKD. The CDR3 DNA is TGTGCCATCAGTGAGTCGAGAGTAACAGGGACTCCCACAGATACGCAGTATTTT. Protein product: CAISESRVTGTPTDTQYF.

This rearrangement joins TRBV11-2 to TRBJ2-2; D is perhaps TRBD2 (6 bases). Germline lookup yields CDR1 SGHAT and CDR2 FQNNGV. The CDR3 sequence is 16 residues long. Trimming took 1 base from V and 7 from J, leaving 16 bases between them. CDR3 sequence reads: CASSLGLRERVGELFF. The CDR3 DNA reads TGTGCCAGCAGCTTAGGCCTCCGGGAGCGGGTCGGGGAGCTGTTTTTT.

A few counts support this clonotype. The CDR3 here is CSATGLAKGEQYF. Here the CDR3 DNA reads TGCAGTGCTACGGGACTAGCCAAGGGGGAGCAGTACTTC. The rearrangement links TRBV20-1 to TRBJ2-7; 9 positions agree with TRBD2. The germline gives CDR1 DFQATT, CDR2 SNEGSKA (reference sequence). This CDR3 comprises 13 residues. V dropped 4 bases and J dropped 7; count of bases not matched to a gene: 8.

This clonotype was counted many times. This chain uses TRBV7-2 with TRBJ2-3, with D possibly TRBD2 on 5 matching bases. The germline V gene has CDR1 SGHTA and CDR2 FQGNSA. The CDR3 loop spans 15 amino acids. V was shortened by 2 bases and J by 3 bases, with 12 bases between the two germline ends. The CDR3 DNA reads TGTGCCAGCAGCTTAAGCGTAGCGAATACAGATACGCAGTATTTT. Translation gives CASSLSVANTDTQYF.

This clonotype has just a few counts. The V and J genes are TRBV5-4 and TRBJ1-3, with D perhaps TRBD1 (5 bases). The ends were cut back, 1 base at V and 4 bases at J, with 6 bases in the middle. The CDR3 runs 13 residues. Looked up from germline, CDR1 is SGHNT and CDR2 is YYREEE (reference sequence). CDR3 nucleotide sequence: TGTGCCAGCAGCTTGAAGGGGGGAAACACCATATATTTT. The encoded protein is CASSLKGGNTIYF.

V is TRBV29-1 and J is TRBJ2-3; 8 nucleotides match TRBD1. This CDR3 is built from 15 residues. V shed 1 base and J 4 bases; nucleotides not matched to a gene: 7. Per the germline V gene, CDR1 is SQVTM and CDR2 is ANQGSEA. In DNA, the CDR3 is TGCAGCGTTGAAGGAGGACAGGGTGGAGCAGATACGCAGTATTTT. Encoded protein: CSVEGGQGGADTQYF.

This clonotype has ten or more counts. The chain combines TRBV20-1 with TRBJ1-1; maybe TRBD1 (5 bases). This CDR3 comprises 13 residues. With 5 bases removed from V and 0 bases from J, the gap between germline ends came to 10 bases. Germline V CDR1 and CDR2: DFQATT, SNEGSKA (reference sequence). CDR3: CSAWDLMNTEAFF. DNA for the CDR3: TGCAGTGCTTGGGACCTAATGAACACTGAAGCTTTCTTT.

The gene calls are TRBV7-8 and TRBJ2-7, with D unclear. Germline CDR1 SGHVS, CDR2 FQNEAQ. The CDR3 length is 12 residues. V lost 1 base and J 7 bases, leaving 8 bases between the germline ends. The CDR3 nucleotides are TGTGCCAGCAGCTTAGGTTCCGATGAGCAGTACTTC. It codes for CASSLGSDEQYF.

This clonotype was recorded many times. The chain is built from TRBV7-6 and TRBJ2-5; 7 bases are shared with TRBD1. CDR3 length equals 16 residues. The trim removed 5 bases at V and 3 bases at J, leaving 12 bases unmatched. In germline, CDR1 is SGHVS, CDR2 FNYEAQ. CDR3 in DNA: TGTGCCAGCAGCGGGGTCGGGACAGCTCAAAAAGAGACCCAGTACTTC. This translates into CASSGVGTAQKETQYF.

This sequence joins TRBV5-1 and TRBJ2-5; D remains ambiguous. The length of the CDR3 is 14 residues. The germline gives CDR1 SGHRS, CDR2 YFSETQ. V lost 0 bases to trimming and J lost 5 bases, with 11 bases between them. CDR3 protein: CASSLGTDGETQYF. The CDR3 DNA reads TGCGCCAGCAGCTTGGGGACGGATGGGGAGACCCAGTACTTC. The variable domain in full, completed from reference TRBV5-1 and TRBJ2-5, reads KAGVTQTPRYLIKTRGQQVTLSCSPISGHRSVSWYQQTPGQGLQFLFEYFSETQRNKGNFPGRFSGRQFSNSRSEMNVSTLELGDSALYLCASSLGTDGETQYFGPGTRLLVL.

This clonotype was counted between two and nine times. This sequence joins TRBV29-1 and TRBJ2-4; D is unresolved. The CDR3 consists of 13 residues. The V end lost 0 bases, the J end lost 8 bases, and 11 bases lay between the germline ends. CDR1 is SQVTM and CDR2 is ANQGSEA in the germline V gene. DNA for the CDR3: TGCAGCGTTGAAGATAAGAACCCCCACATTCAGTACTTC. Encoded protein: CSVEDKNPHIQYF.

This chain connects TRBV4-3 to TRBJ1-3; D unclear. Germline CDR1 is LGHNA and CDR2 is YSLEER. There are 14 residues in the CDR3. V lost 4 bases and J 3 bases, leaving 10 bases between the germline ends. CDR3 coding DNA: TGCGCCAGCAGCCCCTCCTTGGGTGGAAACACCATATATTTT. Translation: CASSPSLGGNTIYF.

This clonotype was picked up many times. The chain couples TRBV5-1 to TRBJ1-6; D may be TRBD1 (5 bases). The CDR3 runs 16 residues. Germline CDR1 SGHRS, CDR2 YFSETQ. V lost 4 bases to trimming and J lost 5 bases, with 16 bases between them. The CDR3 sequence is CASSTREVSNNSPLHF. The CDR3 region has the DNA TGCGCCAGCAGCACCAGGGAAGTCAGTAATAATTCACCCCTCCACTTT.

This clonotype is classed as medium-sized. The genes are TRBV20-1 and TRBJ2-1, with D perhaps matching TRBD2 (5 bases). The ends were cut back, 4 bases at V and 7 bases at J, with 14 bases in the middle. Germline CDR1 DFQATT, CDR2 SNEGSKA (reference sequence). The length of the CDR3 is 13 residues. The CDR3 protein is CSANPGGLNEQFF. In DNA, the CDR3 is TGCAGTGCTAACCCGGGCGGGTTGAATGAGCAGTTCTTC.